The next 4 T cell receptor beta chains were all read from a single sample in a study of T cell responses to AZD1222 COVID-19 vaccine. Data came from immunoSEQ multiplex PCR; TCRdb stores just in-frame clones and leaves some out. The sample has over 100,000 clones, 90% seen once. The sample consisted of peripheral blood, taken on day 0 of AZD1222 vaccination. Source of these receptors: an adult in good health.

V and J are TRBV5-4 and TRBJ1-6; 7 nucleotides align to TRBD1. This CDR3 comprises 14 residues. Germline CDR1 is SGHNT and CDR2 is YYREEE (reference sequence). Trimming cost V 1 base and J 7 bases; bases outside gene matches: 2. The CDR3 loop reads CASSLQGGNSPLHF. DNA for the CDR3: TGTGCCAGCAGCTTGCAGGGGGGCAATTCACCCCTCCACTTT. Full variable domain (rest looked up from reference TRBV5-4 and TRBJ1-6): ETGVTQSPTHLIKTRGQQVTLRCSSQSGHNTVSWYQQALGQGPQFIFQYYREEENGRGNFPPRFSGLQFPNYSSELNVNALELDDSALYLCASSLQGGNSPLHFGNGTRLTVT.

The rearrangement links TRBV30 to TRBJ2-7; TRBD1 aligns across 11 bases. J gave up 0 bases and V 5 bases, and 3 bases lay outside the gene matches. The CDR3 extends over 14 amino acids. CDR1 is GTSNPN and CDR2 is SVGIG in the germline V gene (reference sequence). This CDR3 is CAWGQGASSYEQYF. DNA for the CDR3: TGTGCCTGGGGACAGGGGGCCTCCTCCTACGAGCAGTACTTC.

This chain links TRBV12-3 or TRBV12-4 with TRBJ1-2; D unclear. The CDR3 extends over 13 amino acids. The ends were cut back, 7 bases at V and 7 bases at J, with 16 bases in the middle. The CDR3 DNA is TGTGCCAGCACCGAGACCCAAGGACTTGGCTACACCTTC. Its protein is CASTETQGLGYTF.

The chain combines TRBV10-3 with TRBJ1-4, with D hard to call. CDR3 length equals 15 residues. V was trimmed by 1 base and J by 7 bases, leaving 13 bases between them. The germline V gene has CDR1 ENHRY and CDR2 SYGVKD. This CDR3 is CAISEFDGEAEKLFF. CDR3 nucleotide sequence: TGTGCCATCAGTGAGTTTGACGGGGAGGCTGAAAAACTGTTTTTT.